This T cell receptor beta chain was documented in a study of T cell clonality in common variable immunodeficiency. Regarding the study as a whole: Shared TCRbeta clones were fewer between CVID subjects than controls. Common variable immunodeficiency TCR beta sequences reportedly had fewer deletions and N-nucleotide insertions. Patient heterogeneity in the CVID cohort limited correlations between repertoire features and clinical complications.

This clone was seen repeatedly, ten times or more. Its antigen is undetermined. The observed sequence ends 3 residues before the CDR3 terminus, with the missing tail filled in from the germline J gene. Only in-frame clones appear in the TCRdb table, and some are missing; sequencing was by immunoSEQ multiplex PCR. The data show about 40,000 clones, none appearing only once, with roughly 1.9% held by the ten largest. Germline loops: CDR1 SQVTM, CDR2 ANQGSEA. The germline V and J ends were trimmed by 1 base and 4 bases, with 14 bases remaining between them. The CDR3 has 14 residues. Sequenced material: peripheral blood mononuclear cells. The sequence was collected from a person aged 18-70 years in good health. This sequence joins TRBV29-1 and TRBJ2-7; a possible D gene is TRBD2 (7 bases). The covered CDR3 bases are TGCAGCGTTGAAGCGTTCGGGGGGCAGTACGAG. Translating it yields CSVEAFGGQYE. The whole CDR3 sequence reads CSVEAFGGQYEQYF.